These T cell receptor beta chains were read from a single sample in a study of blood T cell repertoires in COVID-19. The data were produced by immunoSEQ multiplex PCR, yet TCRdb's version contains in-frame clones alone and is incomplete. The sample shows about 370,000 clones, roughly 90% of them seen only once. The sequencing input was peripheral blood. Receptor source: a woman under 40 with COVID-19, enrolled during active disease. CDR3s include the opening cysteine and the closing phenylalanine or tryptophan. A D gene is named only where the DNA matches it firmly. Size is stated for part of the rows, as once, few or many counts, or as a class when the clone is expanded.

size	J	D	V	DNA	CDR3
-	TRBJ1-4	TRBD1	TRBV24-1	TGTGCCACCAGTGATGCGGACAGGTCCCGGGGAAAACTGTTTTTT	CATSDADRSRGKLFF
-	TRBJ1-1	TRBD1	TRBV28	TGTGCCAGCAGCTCCCCGGACAGGGGGCGAGCTTTCTTT	CASSSPDRGRAFF
once	TRBJ1-1	-	TRBV19	TGTGCCAGTAGACGGGACACGGGGAACACTGAAGCTTTCTTT	CASRRDTGNTEAFF
-	TRBJ2-3	TRBD2	TRBV5-1	TGCGCCAGCAGCTTACGACTAGCGGGAGTCAGGGATACGCAGTATTTT	CASSLRLAGVRDTQYF
-	TRBJ1-6	TRBD1	TRBV27	TGTGCCAGCAGTCACCCCCCGGCAGGGGGCTCACCCCTCCACTTT	CASSHPPAGGSPLHF
-	TRBJ2-2	-	TRBV2	TGTGCCAGCAGCGCCGGGACGAACACCGGGGAGCTGTTTTTT	CASSAGTNTGELFF
once	TRBJ2-1	-	TRBV18	TGTGCCAGCTCACCCACAGCTTTCCGGCGGGGACGCAATGAGCAGTTCTTC	CASSPTAFRRGRNEQFF
-	TRBJ2-1	-	TRBV7-9	TGTGCCAGCAGCTCGTCGATACTCTCCTACAATGAGCAGTTCTTC	CASSSSILSYNEQFF
-	TRBJ1-5	TRBD1	TRBV28	TGTGCCAGCAGTTTGCCGGACAGGGGGGGTCAGCCCCAGCATTTT	CASSLPDRGGQPQHF
few	TRBJ1-3	-	TRBV4-1	TGCGCCAGCAGTCCATCGACAGCAGGCTCTGGAAACACCATATATTTT	CASSPSTAGSGNTIYF
once	TRBJ2-1	-	TRBV5-4	TGTGCCAGCAGCTTGGCAGGTCCCTACAATGAGCAGTTCTTC	CASSLAGPYNEQFF
-	TRBJ1-1	-	TRBV4-3	TGCGCCAGCAGCCGGGGGGTGAACACTGAAGCTTTCTTT	CASSRGVNTEAFF
once	TRBJ2-3	TRBD2	TRBV11-3	TGTGCCAGCAGCTTTCCCCCGACTAGCGGAGGCACAGATACGCAGTATTTT	CASSFPPTSGGTDTQYF
few	TRBJ2-2	-	TRBV6-4	TGTGCCAGCAGTCGGCATATTTCGGGGAACACCGGGGAGCTGTTTTTT	CASSRHISGNTGELFF
-	TRBJ2-5	-	TRBV6-2/TRBV6-3	TGTGCCAGCAGTTACCTCCAGTACCAAGAGACCCAGTACTTC	CASSYLQYQETQYF
-	TRBJ1-2	TRBD1	TRBV6-5	TGTGCCAGCAGTTACCGGACAGGGGGACATGGCTACACCTTC	CASSYRTGGHGYTF
-	TRBJ1-2	TRBD1	TRBV7-2	TGTGCCAGCAGCCGTAACAGGGGGCAGGACTATGGCTACACCTTC	CASSRNRGQDYGYTF
-	TRBJ2-7	TRBD1	TRBV7-2	TGTGCCAGCAGCGTCCGGGACAGGGGGTCTTACGAGCAGTACTTC	CASSVRDRGSYEQYF
-	TRBJ2-3	TRBD2	TRBV6-5	TGTGCCAGCAGTTTCCTAGCGGGGGCAGATACGCAGTATTTT	CASSFLAGADTQYF
-	TRBJ1-4	TRBD1	TRBV28	TGTGCCAGCAGTTCACAGGGGTTAATGGATGAAAAACTGTTTTTT	CASSSQGLMDEKLFF
-	TRBJ1-2	-	TRBV19	TGTGCCAGTAGTATAAGGACAGACTATGGCTACACCTTC	CASSIRTDYGYTF
-	TRBJ1-4	TRBD1	TRBV10-3	TGTGCCATCAGTGAGGTAACAGGGGTAGGACTGTTTTTT	CAISEVTGVGLFF
-	TRBJ2-5	-	TRBV12-1	TGTGCCAGCAGCCTCCCGGGACTAGCCCCCCAAGAGACCCAGTACTTC	CASSLPGLAPQETQYF
-	TRBJ2-2	TRBD2	TRBV5-6	TGTGCCAGCAGCTTCCGGAAAATAGCGGGGAACACCGGGGAGCTGTTTTTT	CASSFRKIAGNTGELFF
-	TRBJ1-2	-	TRBV27	TGTGCCAGCAGCCGCGCAGCGGGGGCTTCTGGCTACACCTTC	CASSRAAGASGYTF
-	TRBJ2-7	TRBD2	TRBV28	TGTGCCAGCAGTTTAAGGGGAAGTATTAGCGGGGCCTTCTCCTACGAGCAGTACTTC	CASSLRGSISGAFSYEQYF
-	TRBJ1-1	-	TRBV7-9	TGTGCCAGCAGCCCGGACTCCTGGACTGAAGCTTTCTTT	CASSPDSWTEAFF
-	TRBJ1-5	TRBD1	TRBV28	TGTGCCAGCACCCTGCCAGGGGGGAGCAATCAGCCCCAGCATTTT	CASTLPGGSNQPQHF
-	TRBJ2-3	-	TRBV7-2	TGTGCCAGCAGCTCCCTCTGGAGGGGGGGCCGAAATACGCAGTATTTT	CASSSLWRGGRNTQYF
-	TRBJ1-5	-	TRBV19	TGTGCCAGTAGTAGGCAGGGTAATCAGCCCCAGCATTTT	CASSRQGNQPQHF
-	TRBJ2-3	TRBD2	TRBV5-1	TGCGCCAGCAAATGGGGGACTACCCGCACAGATACGCAGTATTTT	CASKWGTTRTDTQYF
few	TRBJ2-1	TRBD2	TRBV6-2/TRBV6-3	TGTGCCAGCAGTTCCCCGGGACTAGCGTCCAGGTCGCAGTTCTTC	CASSSPGLASRSQFF
once	TRBJ2-1	-	TRBV9	TGTGCCAGCAGCGACTCCCCGATGGGCGCGAGCTCCTACAATGAGCAGTTCTTC	CASSDSPMGASSYNEQFF
-	TRBJ1-1	TRBD1	TRBV13	TGTGCCAGCAGGCCGCCAGGGGGAGCAACTGAAGCTTTCTTT	CASRPPGGATEAFF
-	TRBJ2-3	TRBD1	TRBV18	TGTGCCAGCTCATTGGGACAGGGGGGAGATACGCAGTATTTT	CASSLGQGGDTQYF
-	TRBJ1-1	TRBD1	TRBV28	TGTGCCAGCAGCCTTCCGGGACAGGGGGAAGAAGCTTTCTTT	CASSLPGQGEEAFF
-	TRBJ2-7	-	TRBV18	TGTGCCAGCTCACCAGGGACTGATAGCTTCTACGAGCAGTACTTC	CASSPGTDSFYEQYF
-	TRBJ1-1	-	TRBV10-3	TGTGCCATCAGACAAACGCAGAACACTGAAGCTTTCTTT	CAIRQTQNTEAFF
once	TRBJ1-4	-	TRBV9	TGTGCCAGCTCCTCATACAGTGCAACTAATGAAAAACTGTTTTTT	CASSSYSATNEKLFF
-	TRBJ2-2	-	TRBV30	TGTGCCTGCCTTGCGGGACCGGTCAACACCGGGGAGCTGTTTTTT	CACLAGPVNTGELFF
-	TRBJ1-1	TRBD1	TRBV5-1	TGCGCCAGCAGCCCTGGGACAGGGAAAAGGAGCACTGAAGCTTTCTTT	CASSPGTGKRSTEAFF
once	TRBJ2-1	-	TRBV3-1/TRBV3-2	TGTGCCAGCAGCCGAGTCGGGAGTGCGCTTAGGAATGAGCAGTTCTTC	CASSRVGSALRNEQFF
once	TRBJ2-3	TRBD2	TRBV7-9	TGTGCCAGCAGCTTACTTAGCGGGGCGGGAGATACGCAGTATTTT	CASSLLSGAGDTQYF
-	TRBJ1-1	-	TRBV27	TGTGCCAGCACCAAGCAGGGGAAAGCTTTCTTT	CASTKQGKAFF